The entry below describes one T cell receptor (beta chain). Its matching antigen is unknown. The data derive from a study of blood T cells in healthy people across ages. Whole-study findings and limits: Compared with aged donors, long-lived donors showed fewer expanded clones, suggesting selection. Naive T cell percentage strongly correlated with TCR beta diversity.

Sample-barcoded 5' priming and a J-beta primer mix drove a second PCR of about 7 to 11 cycles. TCRdb processed the 5' RACE reads anew with MiXCR; each CDR3 protein has one entry. The table has some 920,000 distinct CDR3 sequences, roughly 51% seen once; the top ten hold about a fifth. The CDR3 is 14 residues long. With 7 bases clipped from V and 0 bases from J, the junction kept 8 bases outside the gene matches. Germline CDR1 reads SQVTM; CDR2 reads ANQGSEA. Input material: blood. This receptor was identified in a woman aged 55-69 years in good health. The V and J genes are TRBV29-1 and TRBJ1-2; 7 bases fit TRBD1. The CDR3 DNA reads as TGCAGCGGCGGGACAGACGATACTAACTATGGCTACACCTTC. This sequence encodes CSGGTDDTNYGYTF. The full variable domain, in which reference TRBV29-1 and TRBJ1-2 provide the parts outside the CDR3, is SAVISQKPSRDICQRGTSLTIQCQVDSQVTMMFWYRQQPGQSLTLIATANQGSEATYESGFVIDKFPISRPNLTFSTLTVSNMSPEDSSIYLCSGGTDDTNYGYTFGSGTRLTVV.